This T cell receptor (beta chain) was found in a study of blood T cell repertoires in COVID-19 (dated by TCRdb to 2019 to 2021). In terms of the full investigation: The collaborator samples originated in the United States, Italy and Spain and spanned the acute and convalescent phases of COVID-19. The samples were drawn from two sources: the first 160 participants of the ongoing ImmuneRACE study, and some 1,300 subjects contributed by 6 global collaborators. The prospective study material was composed of cDNA or gDNA derived from T cells, B-cell-depleted T cells, or PBMCs. Nearly every sample came with metadata listing a de-identified subject ID, COVID-19 status, age in years and sex. The repertoires were released in a freely available public database intended as a resource for research on the immune response to SARS-CoV-2. The dataset comprised deeply sampled blood TCRbeta repertoires from subjects exposed to, actively infected with, or recovered from COVID-19. Where available, HLA class I and class II types were obtained from metadata supplied by the sample provider rather than from assay-based typing.

As regards this clone: Its antigen is still unknown. Per-base qualities were not stored, and no clone one base away is much larger.

TCRbeta CDR3 regions were amplified from genomic DNA by means of the immunoSEQ Assay, a bias-controlled multiplex PCR. In the paper's pipeline: The number of nucleated cells in each sample was estimated by amplification of reference gene primers within the assay. To quantify the absolute abundance of each unique TCRbeta CDR3 rearrangement, sequence reads were collapsed and filtered. For each sample, productive Simpson clonality was calculated as the square root of Simpson's diversity index across productive rearrangements. TCRdb holds this immuneACCESS table with in-frame rearrangements only. Some clones are missing; in checked studies, unresolved V genes explain under half, and the rest has no known cause. V and J calls plus clone size are reproduced from that table; the DNA served to infer D and trimming. This sample has tens of thousands of clones in its table, and 82% of those were observed once. 1.2% of the sample lies in the top ten.

The CDR3 spans 14 residues, from the cysteine through the phenylalanine. The entry retains the CDR3 DNA only, 42 bases that are in frame from base 1. The germline V gene (reference sequence) provides CDR1 LNHDA and CDR2 SQIVND. V is shortened by 4 bases, J by 0 bases, and the region joining them spans 7 bases. Collaborating institutions collected whole blood in K2EDTA tubes following their own protocols. For TCRbeta analysis, collaborators shipped samples in one of three forms: frozen whole blood, isolated PBMCs, or DNA extracted from either of those sample types. Broad study findings and their caveats: The quantity of clinical and demographic metadata differed by source and by participant and was supplied without curation.

Sequences were obtained from peripheral blood. In this chain, TRBV19 is recombined with TRBJ1-3; the D gene remains uncertain. The TCR sequence derives from a woman older than 75 with acute or convalescent COVID-19. The sequenced DNA: TGTGCCAGTAGTACGGGATCCTCTGGAAACACCATATATTTT. It is translated as CASSTGSSGNTIYF.